The rows below give T cell receptor beta chains drawn from one sample of a study of graft-versus-host responses after intestinal transplantation. Clones were read by immunoSEQ multiplex PCR, and TCRdb kept only the in-frame ones, dropping some. Here the sample spans 78,000 or so clones, about nine tenths being singletons. Their antigens are not known. The sequenced sample was unstimulated CD8+ T cells sorted from spleen or lymph node cells, obtained before transplant. Every receptor here comes from a human donor who was the organ donor for an intestinal transplant. Each CDR3 is given without its conserved first and last residue. Clone sizes are given selectively: once, few, many, or a class where the clone is expanded.

abundance,v_gene,j_gene,CDR3aa
few,TRBV7-9,TRBJ1-3,ASEGRGQWGSSGNTIY
NA,TRBV20-1,TRBJ1-5,SARGNQPQH
NA,TRBV4-1,NA,ASSQGRIRQGAYEQY
NA,TRBV5-1,TRBJ2-7,ASSLAVGRNYEQY
NA,TRBV7-9,TRBJ2-7,ASSPTLGQGGRGEQY
NA,TRBV19,TRBJ2-3,ASSIYPGTSGGARSTDTQY
NA,TRBV19,TRBJ1-1,ASSLSANTEAF
once,TRBV2,TRBJ1-5,ASSPTPGGVYSNQPQH
NA,TRBV5-6,TRBJ1-2,ASSLSSGVLYGYT
NA,TRBV6-4,TRBJ2-6,ASSEDSSGANVLT
NA,TRBV7-9,TRBJ1-1,ASSLRGGPNTEAF
NA,TRBV7-8,TRBJ2-1,ASSFGDLRF
few,TRBV28,TRBJ1-1,ASRVQGDLTEAF
NA,TRBV7-9,TRBJ1-1,ASSLMGGMNTEAF
NA,TRBV28,TRBJ2-3,ASSFPGPKTDTQY
few,TRBV6-6,TRBJ2-3,ASSYSGTDTQY
NA,TRBV29-1,TRBJ1-1,SVKSRYTEAF
NA,TRBV7-2,TRBJ2-5,ASSLSFGGGAETQY
NA,TRBV6-1,TRBJ1-5,ASSEYTGGLSLGEPQH
NA,TRBV2,TRBJ2-7,ALGGGGDLSYEQY
NA,TRBV6-5,TRBJ1-1,ASTQRDPEAF
NA,TRBV6-5,TRBJ2-3,ASISRQGVTDTQY
NA,TRBV19,TRBJ1-5,ASSGLGGQGDQPQH
NA,TRBV7-9,TRBJ1-2,ASSSRQRDNYGYT
once,TRBV28,TRBJ1-2,ASSTKVGGSNYGYT
medium-sized,TRBV19,TRBJ2-7,ATLTGFSTYEQY
NA,TRBV5-1,TRBJ1-2,ASSLAQGEGDYGYT